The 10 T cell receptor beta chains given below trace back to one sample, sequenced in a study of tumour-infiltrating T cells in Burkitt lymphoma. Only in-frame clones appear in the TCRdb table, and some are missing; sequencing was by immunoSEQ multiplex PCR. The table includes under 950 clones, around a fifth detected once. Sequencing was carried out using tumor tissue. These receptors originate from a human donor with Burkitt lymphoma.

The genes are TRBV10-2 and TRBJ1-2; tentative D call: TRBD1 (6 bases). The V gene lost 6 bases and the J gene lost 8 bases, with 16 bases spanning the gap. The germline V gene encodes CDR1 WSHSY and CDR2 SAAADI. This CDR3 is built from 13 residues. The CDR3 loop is CASSHTQGNGYTF. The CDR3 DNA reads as TGCGCCAGCAGCCACACCCAGGGGAACGGCTACACCTTC.

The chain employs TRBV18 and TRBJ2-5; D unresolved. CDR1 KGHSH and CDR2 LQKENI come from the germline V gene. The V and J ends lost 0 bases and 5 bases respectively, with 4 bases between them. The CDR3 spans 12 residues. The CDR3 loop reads CASSPPRETQYF. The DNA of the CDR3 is TGTGCCAGCTCACCACCCCGGGAGACCCAGTACTTC.

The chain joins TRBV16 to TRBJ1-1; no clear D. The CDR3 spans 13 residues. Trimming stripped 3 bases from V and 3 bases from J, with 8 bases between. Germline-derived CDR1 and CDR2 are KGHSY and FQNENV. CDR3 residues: CASSHLGDTEAFF. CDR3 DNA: TGTGCCAGCAGCCATTTGGGAGACACTGAAGCTTTCTTT.

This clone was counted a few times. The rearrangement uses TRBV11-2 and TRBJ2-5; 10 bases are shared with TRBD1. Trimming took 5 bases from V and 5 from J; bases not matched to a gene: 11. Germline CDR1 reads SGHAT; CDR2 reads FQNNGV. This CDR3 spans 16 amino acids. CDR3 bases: TGTGCCAGCAGCCCAAGCCGAGGGGGACAGGGGGAGACCCAGTACTTC. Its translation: CASSPSRGGQGETQYF.

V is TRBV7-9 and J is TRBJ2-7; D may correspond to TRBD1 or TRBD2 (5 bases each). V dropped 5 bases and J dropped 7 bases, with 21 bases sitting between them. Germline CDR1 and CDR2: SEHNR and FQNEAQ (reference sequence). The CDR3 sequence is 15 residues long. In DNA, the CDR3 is TGTGCCAGCAGCCCTACATCCGCCGGGACCGGAGAGCAGTACTTC. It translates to CASSPTSAGTGEQYF.

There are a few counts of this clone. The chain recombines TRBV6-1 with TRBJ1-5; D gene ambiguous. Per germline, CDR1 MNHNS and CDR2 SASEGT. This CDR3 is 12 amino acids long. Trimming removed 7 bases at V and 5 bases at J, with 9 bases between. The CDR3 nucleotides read TGTGCCAGCAATTTACCTTATCAGCCCCAGCATTTT. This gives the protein CASNLPYQPQHF.

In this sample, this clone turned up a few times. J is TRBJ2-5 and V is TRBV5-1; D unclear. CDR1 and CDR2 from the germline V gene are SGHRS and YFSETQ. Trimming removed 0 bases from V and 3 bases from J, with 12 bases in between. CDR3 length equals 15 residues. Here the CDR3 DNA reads TGCGCCAGCAGCTTGGCAGCCTTTTGGGAAGAGACCCAGTACTTC. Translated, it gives CASSLAAFWEETQYF. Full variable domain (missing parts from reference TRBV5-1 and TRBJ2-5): KAGVTQTPRYLIKTRGQQVTLSCSPISGHRSVSWYQQTPGQGLQFLFEYFSETQRNKGNFPGRFSGRQFSNSRSEMNVSTLELGDSALYLCASSLAAFWEETQYFGPGTRLLVL.

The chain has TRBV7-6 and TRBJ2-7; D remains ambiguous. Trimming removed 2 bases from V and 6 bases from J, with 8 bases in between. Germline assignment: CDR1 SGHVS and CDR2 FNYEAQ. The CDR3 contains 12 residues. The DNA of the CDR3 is TGTGCCAGCAGCTTAACCTCAAGCGAGCAGTACTTC. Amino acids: CASSLTSSEQYF.

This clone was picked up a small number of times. CDR3 sequence reads: CASSHSEWDTEAFF. DNA for the CDR3: TGTGCCAGCAGCCACTCGGAGTGGGACACTGAAGCTTTCTTT. The chain joins TRBV7-9 to TRBJ1-1; D ambiguous. The CDR3 covers 14 residues. Per germline, CDR1 SEHNR and CDR2 FQNEAQ (reference sequence). Trimming pared 5 bases from V and 3 bases from J, leaving 13 bases between. Full variable domain (missing parts from reference TRBV7-9 and TRBJ1-1): DTGVSQNPRHKITKRGQNVTFRCDPISEHNRLYWYRQTLGQGPEFLTYFQNEAQLEKSRLLSDRFSAERPKGSFSTLEIQRTEQGDSAMYLCASSHSEWDTEAFFGQGTRLTVV.

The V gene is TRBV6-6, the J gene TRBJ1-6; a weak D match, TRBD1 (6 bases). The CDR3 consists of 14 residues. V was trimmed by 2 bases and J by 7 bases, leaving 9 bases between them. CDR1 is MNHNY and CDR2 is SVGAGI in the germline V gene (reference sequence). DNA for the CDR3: TGTGCCAGCAGTTACCTACAGGGAAATTCACCCCTCCACTTT. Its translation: CASSYLQGNSPLHF.